This TCR beta chain emerged from a study of blood T cell repertoires in COVID-19. Produced via immunoSEQ multiplex PCR; TCRdb's table is partial and in-frame only. The table has over 120,000 clones, 70% to 90% seen once; the top ten hold about 2.6%. Germline CDR1 is MNHEY and CDR2 is SVGEGT. The V end lost 0 bases, the J end lost 11 bases, and 10 bases lay between the germline ends. The length of the CDR3 is 12 residues. This chain connects TRBV6-2 or TRBV6-3 to TRBJ1-1, with D possibly being TRBD1 (6 bases). Material for sequencing was peripheral blood. This TCR derives from a human donor with acute or convalescent COVID-19. The donor label of this sample is uncertain. CDR3 DNA sequence: TGTGCCAGCAGTTACTCCGGACAGACGGCTTTCTTT. Translation: CASSYSGQTAFF.